The T cell receptor beta chain described here comes from a study of a mutant IDH1 vaccine in newly diagnosed glioma. Looking at the study overall: Investigators started vaccination 4-6 weeks after radiotherapy alone, or with temozolomide cycles.

This table comes from immunoSEQ multiplex PCR, and its TCRdb copy is limited to in-frame clones, with some not included. Of approximately 31,000 clones listed, about 82% are singletons. Time point of the sample: week 35, safety follow-up. Each dose of the vaccine consisted of 300 ug of mutant IDH1 20-mer peptide, with topical imiquimod. Eight vaccine injections were given to patients in weeks 1, 3, 5, 7, 11, 15, 19 and 23. Remarks on this clone: Antigen: not known.

The starting material was PBMCs, obtained from a glioma patient whose treatment included an IDH1 peptide vaccine. The receptor comes from a man aged 35-49 years with glioma. Some clones in this sample may be carry-over from other donors' samples.

The CDR3 spells CSVAWTATNEKLFF. CDR3 nucleotides: TGCAGCGTTGCATGGACCGCAACTAATGAAAAACTGTTTTTT. V gene TRBV29-1 combines with J gene TRBJ1-4; D is unclear. The CDR3 totals 14 residues. V was pared by 4 bases and J by 0 bases, with 9 bases between. CDR1 is SQVTM, CDR2 ANQGSEA, per germline. Together with reference TRBV29-1 and TRBJ1-4, the CDR3 gives the full variable domain: SAVISQKPSRDICQRGTSLTIQCQVDSQVTMMFWYRQQPGQSLTLIATANQGSEATYESGFVIDKFPISRPNLTFSTLTVSNMSPEDSSIYLCSVAWTATNEKLFFGSGTQLSVL.